The 22 T cell receptor beta chains listed next were all sequenced from one sample in a study of cytomegalovirus exposure and HLA in healthy donors. Use of 60 Vbeta and 13 Jbeta primers characterized the PCR. The method was immunoSEQ multiplex PCR; TCRdb's version includes in-frame clones alone and lacks a portion of them. The sample has about 200,000 clones. The source material was PBMCs. The receptors stem from a man aged 25 to 45 in good health and CMV-seronegative.

The chain recombines TRBV28 with TRBJ1-5, with TRBD1 matching over 8 bases. In germline, CDR1 is MDHEN, CDR2 SYDVKM. The V segment lost 7 bases and the J segment 4 bases; nucleotides outside the gene matches: 6. The CDR3 extends over 14 amino acids. Here the CDR3 DNA reads TGTGCCAGCATCTCAGGGGGCGTTAATCAGCCCCAGCATTTT. It translates to CASISGGVNQPQHF.

The rearrangement joins TRBV9 to TRBJ2-3, with 14 bases that match TRBD2. V dropped 0 bases and J dropped 4; count of bases not matched to a gene: 4. The germline gives CDR1 SGDLS, CDR2 YYNGEE. The CDR3 sequence is 17 residues long. In DNA form, the CDR3 reads TGTGCCAGCAGCGTAGGGACTAGCGGGGGGTCGCCAGATACGCAGTATTTT. Its protein product is CASSVGTSGGSPDTQYF.

This chain connects TRBV28 to TRBJ1-1; no firm D call. Germline assignment: CDR1 MDHEN and CDR2 SYDVKM. The CDR3 is made up of 17 amino acids. The ends were cut back, 6 bases at V and 0 bases at J, with 20 bases in the middle. This CDR3 reads CASRNPRLATLNTEAFF. In DNA form, the CDR3 reads TGTGCCAGCAGAAACCCGAGGTTAGCAACACTGAACACTGAAGCTTTCTTT.

Turning to this clone: Other DNA sequences in the same sample also yield this CDR3. V gene TRBV5-8 combines with J gene TRBJ1-5; no definite D call. V lost 3 bases, J lost 5 bases, and 3 bases lay in between. This CDR3 comprises 11 residues. Germline V gene data show CDR1 as SGHTS and CDR2 as YDEGEE. The CDR3 is CASSSYQPQHF. Written as DNA, the CDR3 is TGTGCCAGCAGCTCGTATCAGCCCCAGCATTTT.

The rearrangement links TRBV25-1 to TRBJ1-1, with D perhaps matching TRBD1 (5 bases). The germline V gene has CDR1 MGHDK and CDR2 SYGVNS. The CDR3 spans 15 residues. V shed 1 base and J shed 1 base, with 10 bases lying between them. The CDR3 here is CASSEWGVGNTEAFF. As DNA, the CDR3 is TGTGCCAGCAGTGAATGGGGGGTCGGGAACACTGAAGCTTTCTTT.

V usage is TRBV15 and J usage is TRBJ1-4; TRBD1 might be the D (6 bases). This CDR3 comprises 14 residues. With 5 bases removed from V and 8 bases from J, the gap between germline ends came to 15 bases. The germline V gene has CDR1 LNHNV and CDR2 YYDKDF (reference sequence). This CDR3 reads CATSGDRILEKLFF. The CDR3 bases are TGTGCCACCAGCGGTGACAGGATACTGGAAAAACTGTTTTTT.

The genes are TRBV14 and TRBJ2-2; tentative D call: TRBD2 (5 bases). CDR1 is SGHDN and CDR2 is FVKESK in the germline V gene. The CDR3 sequence is 14 residues long. Trimming stripped 1 base from V and 5 bases from J, with 8 bases between. CDR3 nucleotides: TGTGCCAGCAGCCAAGTCGGGGATACCGGGGAGCTGTTTTTT. Protein product: CASSQVGDTGELFF.

The chain employs TRBV2 and TRBJ1-1; D is uncertain. The CDR3 extends over 14 amino acids. Germline V gives CDR1 SNHLY, CDR2 FYNNEI. Trimming stripped 6 bases from V and 0 bases from J, with 11 bases between. This chain's CDR3 is CASSFLKMNTEAFF. In nucleotides, the CDR3 is TGTGCCAGCAGCTTTCTTAAAATGAACACTGAAGCTTTCTTT.

The chain employs TRBV18 and TRBJ2-5; D uncertain. The germline V gene encodes CDR1 KGHSH and CDR2 LQKENI. This CDR3 contains 15 residues. Trimming took off 3 bases at V and 5 bases at J, with 16 bases between the two ends. Written as DNA, the CDR3 is TGTGCCAGCTCACCCCGAACCGATGCCGGGGAGACCCAGTACTTC. Translated: CASSPRTDAGETQYF.

This chain uses TRBV6-5 with TRBJ2-2; TRBD2 aligns across 10 bases. Germline CDR1 and CDR2: MNHEY and SVGAGI. The J segment lost 6 bases and the V segment lost 2 bases, leaving 3 bases of the junction unmatched. The CDR3 is 15 residues long. The CDR3 spells CASSYDLAGAGELFF. Here the CDR3 DNA reads TGTGCCAGCAGTTACGATCTAGCGGGGGCCGGGGAGCTGTTTTTT.

V and J are TRBV27 and TRBJ1-3, with TRBD1 matching over 7 bases. The V and J ends lost 6 bases and 2 bases, in that order; junction bases with no gene match: 4. The V gene's germline CDR1 is MNHEY and CDR2 SMNVEV (reference sequence). The CDR3 contains 14 residues. This CDR3 reads CASRLQGTGNTIYF. The DNA of the CDR3 is TGTGCCAGCAGATTACAGGGGACTGGAAACACCATATATTTT.

V is TRBV4-1 and J is TRBJ2-7, with a tentative D call TRBD2 (5 bases). Trimming pared 0 bases from V and 3 bases from J, leaving 18 bases between. This CDR3 region has 17 residues. CDR1 is MGHRA, CDR2 YSYEKL, per germline. The CDR3 region has the DNA TGCGCCAGCAGCCAAGATGGGTGGGCTGCCGGGAACTACGAGCAGTACTTC. As protein: CASSQDGWAAGNYEQYF.

This chain uses TRBV4-1 with TRBJ2-6, with TRBD1 matching over 8 bases. Trimming at V came to 1 base and at J to 0 bases, leaving 5 bases not matched to a gene. CDR3 length: 18 amino acids. In germline, CDR1 is MGHRA, CDR2 YSYEKL. CDR3 region: CASSQGGQGSSGANVLTF. The DNA for the CDR3 is TGCGCCAGCAGCCAAGGAGGACAGGGCTCCTCTGGGGCCAACGTCCTGACTTTC.

V and J are TRBV19 and TRBJ1-5; TRBD1 matches at 7 bases. CDR1 and CDR2 (germline): LNHDA, SQIVND (reference sequence). CDR3 length equals 14 residues. J was trimmed by 6 bases and V by 5 bases; bases with no gene match: 7. The CDR3 nucleotides read TGTGCCAGTAGTGGGGGGACAGAGGTTCAGCCCCAGCATTTT. Translating gives CASSGGTEVQPQHF. Together with reference TRBV19 and TRBJ1-5, the CDR3 gives the full variable domain: DGGITQSPKYLFRKEGQNVTLSCEQNLNHDAMYWYRQDPGQGLRLIYYSQIVNDFQKGDIAEGYSVSREKKESFPLTVTSAQKNPTAFYLCASSGGTEVQPQHFGDGTRLSIL.

V usage is TRBV4-2 and J usage is TRBJ2-7; D is uncertain. Between the trimmed V and J ends, which lost 1 base and 2 bases, there was a span of 9 bases. This CDR3 comprises 14 residues. The germline V gene encodes CDR1 LGHNA and CDR2 YNFKEQ. The chain's CDR3 is CASSQARKTYEQYF. Here the CDR3 DNA reads TGTGCCAGCAGCCAAGCGAGAAAGACCTACGAGCAGTACTTC.

This chain joins TRBV19 and TRBJ1-5, with D possibly being TRBD1 (5 bases). V lost 3 bases and J 3 bases, leaving 15 bases between the germline ends. The CDR3 contains 16 residues. Germline V lookup: CDR1 LNHDA, CDR2 SQIVND (reference sequence). The CDR3 sequence is CASSILAGRFNQPQHF. In nucleotides, the CDR3 is TGTGCCAGTAGTATCTTGGCAGGGAGGTTCAATCAGCCCCAGCATTTT.

The genes are TRBV27 and TRBJ2-5, with 14 bases matching TRBD2. The CDR3 length is 20 residues. After removal of 5 bases from V and 7 bases from J, the junction contained 21 bases not matched to a gene. Per the germline V gene, CDR1 is MNHEY and CDR2 is SMNVEV (reference sequence). The CDR3 DNA follows: TGTGCCAGCAGTCCTGCCCCCAACCGTCCAGGGACTAGCGGGAGAGGGACCCAGTACTTC. This encodes CASSPAPNRPGTSGRGTQYF.

This CDR3 reads CACGGTGGDQPQHF. DNA for the CDR3: TGTGCCTGCGGGGGGACAGGGGGGGATCAGCCCCAGCATTTT. The chain carries TRBV2 and TRBJ1-5; TRBD1 agrees at 11 bases. The length of the CDR3 is 14 residues. Germline trimming cut 11 bases from V and 5 bases from J; bases unmatched to any gene: 8. CDR1 and CDR2 from the germline V gene are SNHLY and FYNNEI.

The chain uses TRBV19 and TRBJ1-2; no clear D. This CDR3 is 13 amino acids long. Trimming left V 3 bases short and J 8 bases short, with 13 bases between. Germline CDR1 LNHDA, CDR2 SQIVND (reference sequence). The CDR3: CASSIGPAGGYTF. The CDR3 DNA sequence: TGTGCCAGTAGTATTGGCCCCGCCGGGGGCTACACCTTC.

J is TRBJ2-5 and V is TRBV15, with D uncertain. This CDR3 has 12 amino acids. Germline V gene data show CDR1 as LNHNV and CDR2 as YYDKDF (reference sequence). V lost 3 bases and J lost 5, with 7 bases in between. The CDR3 protein is CATSSQAETQYF. CDR3 sequence (DNA): TGTGCCACCAGCAGTCAAGCGGAGACCCAGTACTTC.

Comments on this clone: Other DNA sequences in this specimen translate into the identical CDR3. V usage is TRBV28 and J usage is TRBJ1-2, with TRBD1 identical over 7 bases. CDR1 is MDHEN and CDR2 is SYDVKM in the germline V gene. The CDR3 is made up of 12 amino acids. V was pared by 4 bases and J by 5 bases, with 1 base of the junction left unmatched. Here the CDR3 DNA reads TGTGCCAGCAGTTCACAGGGGTATGGCTACACCTTC. This sequence encodes CASSSQGYGYTF.

V is TRBV7-9 and J is TRBJ1-1; 7 nucleotides align to TRBD1. The CDR3 is made up of 12 amino acids. The germline V gene encodes CDR1 SEHNR and CDR2 FQNEAQ (reference sequence). Trimming removed 4 bases from V and 9 bases from J; junction bases left unmatched: 5. The CDR3 bases are TGTGCCAGCAGCTCCGGGACAGAAAAAGCTTTCTTT. Protein: CASSSGTEKAFF.